A selection of T cell receptor beta chains follows, all from one sample in a study of blood T cell repertoires in COVID-19. Repertoires were generated with immunoSEQ multiplex PCR, while TCRdb's copy carries only in-frame clones and drops some. The sample has approximately 200,000 clones, about 88% seen once. Sequencing used peripheral blood. The receptor set was obtained from a woman aged 25 to 39 with active or convalescent COVID-19. Each CDR3 is given with its conserved first and last residue. Each record gives: clone size, D gene, V gene, J gene, CDR3 DNA, CDR3 protein. D genes are given only for firm matches. Not all rows give a size; the values are once, few, many and, for expanded clones, a class.

NA	NA	TRBV7-9	TRBJ1-4	TGTGCCAGCAGCTTAGCCCCGGGGAGCGATGAAAAACTGTTTTTT	CASSLAPGSDEKLFF
NA	NA	TRBV29-1	TRBJ1-1	TGCAGCGTTGGTGTCACACCGAACACTGAAGCTTTCTTT	CSVGVTPNTEAFF
NA	NA	TRBV3-1/TRBV3-2	TRBJ1-6	TGTGCCAGCAGCCAAGTCTCGCGGGGGGCAGATTCACCCCTCCACTTT	CASSQVSRGADSPLHF
once	NA	TRBV23-1	TRBJ2-5	TGCGCCAGCAGTCAAGGCTCCCTAAGGGGAGAGACCCAGTACTTC	CASSQGSLRGETQYF
NA	TRBD1	TRBV11-2	TRBJ2-5	TGTGCCAGCAGTTCCGGGACAGGGGTAGAGACCCAGTACTTC	CASSSGTGVETQYF
NA	NA	TRBV19	TRBJ2-7	TGTGCCAGTAGCCCCACAGGGACCTCCTACGAGCAGTACTTC	CASSPTGTSYEQYF
NA	NA	TRBV4-2	TRBJ2-7	TGTGCCAGCAGCCAAGTTACAGAGGGCTACGAGCAGTACTTC	CASSQVTEGYEQYF
NA	NA	TRBV5-1	TRBJ1-5	TGCGCCAGCAGCAAATCGGGGGGCAATCAGCCCCAGCATTTT	CASSKSGGNQPQHF
NA	NA	TRBV12-3/TRBV12-4	TRBJ1-1	TGTGCCAGCAAAAAGGGGGGGGTCACTGAAGCTTTCTTT	CASKKGGVTEAFF
NA	NA	TRBV4-2	TRBJ2-7	TGTGCCAGCAGCCAAGGGGTCACGGGAAATCCCCTCTACGAGCAGTACTTC	CASSQGVTGNPLYEQYF
once	TRBD1	TRBV28	TRBJ1-1	TGTGCCAGCAGACCGACAGGGGGCATAAACACTGAAGCTTTCTTT	CASRPTGGINTEAFF
NA	NA	TRBV6-1	TRBJ1-3	TGTGCCAGCAGTGACAGGCGGGACTCTGGAAACACCATATATTTT	CASSDRRDSGNTIYF
few	NA	TRBV4-1	TRBJ1-5	TGCGCCAGCAGCCAAGATGAAGTCAGTCAGCCCCAGCATTTT	CASSQDEVSQPQHF
NA	TRBD2	TRBV3-1/TRBV3-2	TRBJ2-7	TGTGCCAGCAGCCAAGGGGGACTAGCGGCCAACGAGCAGTACTTC	CASSQGGLAANEQYF
NA	NA	TRBV19	TRBJ1-2	TGTGCCAGTAGTGGTAGCCGGGGCTACACCTTC	CASSGSRGYTF
few	NA	TRBV11-2	TRBJ1-5	TGTGCCAGCAGCTTAGGGAGGAATCAGCCCCAGCATTTT	CASSLGRNQPQHF
NA	NA	TRBV11-3	TRBJ2-7	TGTGCCAGCAGCAGAGGGGGTGAGACCTACGAGCAGTACTTC	CASSRGGETYEQYF
few	NA	TRBV19	TRBJ2-7	TGTGCCAGTAGCGGAGTAAATGGAGACGAGCAGTACTTC	CASSGVNGDEQYF
NA	NA	TRBV4-2	TRBJ1-2	TGTGCCAGCAGCCACACACCAAACTATGGCTACACCTTC	CASSHTPNYGYTF
NA	NA	TRBV4-1	TRBJ1-5	TGCGCCAGCAGCCAAGATCTGAGGAGCAATCAGCCCCAGCATTTT	CASSQDLRSNQPQHF
NA	TRBD2	TRBV7-9	TRBJ2-3	TGTGCCAGCAGACTTTTAGCGGGACACACAGATACGCAGTATTTT	CASRLLAGHTDTQYF
once	NA	TRBV9	TRBJ1-1	TGTGCCAGCAGCGTAGAGTGGTTGGAGGACACTGAAGCTTTCTTT	CASSVEWLEDTEAFF
NA	NA	TRBV11-2	TRBJ1-2	TGTGCCAGCAGCTTAAGTACAGCCTATGGCTACACCTTC	CASSLSTAYGYTF
once	NA	TRBV11-2	TRBJ2-1	TGTGCCAGCAGCGGGCCCTTTCGTTCGAACAATGAGCAGTTCTTC	CASSGPFRSNNEQFF
NA	TRBD2	TRBV27	TRBJ2-1	TGTGCCAGCAGTTCCCAAGCGGGGAGCTCCTACAATGAGCAGTTCTTC	CASSSQAGSSYNEQFF
NA	NA	TRBV5-1	TRBJ2-6	TGCGCCAGCAGCTTGGGTGCGGTTGTCGGGGCCAACGTCCTGACTTTC	CASSLGAVVGANVLTF
NA	TRBD1	TRBV2	TRBJ1-6	TGTGCCAGCATGGGTTTAACAGGGGGCTCACCCCTCCACTTT	CASMGLTGGSPLHF
NA	TRBD2	TRBV7-9	TRBJ2-1	TGTGCCAGCAATCGGGAGGGAGATTACAATGAGCAGTTCTTC	CASNREGDYNEQFF
once	NA	TRBV25-1	TRBJ2-1	TGTGCCAGCACGTCGGCAGGGCTAAAATACAATGAGCAGTTCTTC	CASTSAGLKYNEQFF
once	NA	TRBV2	TRBJ1-2	TGTGCCAGCAGTGAAGGGACAGTGAATGGCTACACCTTC	CASSEGTVNGYTF
NA	NA	TRBV27	TRBJ1-2	TGTGCCAGCAGTCACCTGGGGGGGGGCAAGCCTTTTAACTATGGCTACACCTTC	CASSHLGGGKPFNYGYTF
NA	TRBD1	TRBV13	TRBJ1-1	TGTGCCAGCAGCATCAGCAGGGGGCGGACTGAAGCTTTCTTT	CASSISRGRTEAFF
NA	NA	TRBV4-1	TRBJ1-5	TGCGCCAGCAGCCAAGAGCGGGGTATCAATCAGCCCCAGCATTTT	CASSQERGINQPQHF
NA	TRBD1	TRBV5-1	TRBJ2-1	TGCGCCAGCAGCTTGGGGACAGGGAAGTTCTTC	CASSLGTGKFF
once	TRBD2	TRBV6-4	TRBJ2-1	TGTGCCAGCAGTGGTCGGCTAGCGGGAGAGAATGAGCAGTTCTTC	CASSGRLAGENEQFF
NA	NA	TRBV11-2	TRBJ1-3	TGTGCCAGCGGCCGGACTCCGGTTTATACCATATATTTT	CASGRTPVYTIYF
NA	NA	TRBV28	TRBJ1-1	TGTGCCAGCTGCGTCGTCAAGAACACTGAAGCTTTCTTT	CASCVVKNTEAFF
NA	NA	TRBV2	TRBJ2-4	TGTGCCAGCAGTGAATTGGGGGCCGGGGCCAAAAACATTCAGTACTTC	CASSELGAGAKNIQYF
NA	NA	TRBV6-6	TRBJ1-2	TGTGCCAGCAGTTACTCGAGTGGGGGGTATGGCTACACCTTC	CASSYSSGGYGYTF